Following are 27 T cell receptor beta chains from one sample sequenced in a study of vaccination and CD4 T cells after COVID-19. Treatment reported: approximately nine-day PBMC culture with coronavirus spike peptide pools or control peptides (ViraFEST assay). These receptors are not linked to any known antigen. Cultured CD4+ T-cell DNA underwent Oncomine TCR Beta short-read sequencing. MiXCR, applied by TCRdb to the PCR reads, yields one record per CDR3 protein. The table shows 10,000 to 15,000 distinct CDR3 sequences, with roughly 67% occurring only once. Sequencing used CD4+ T cells from blood, cultured in vitro. The receptors were sampled from a human donor who had recovered from COVID-19.

Within the sample, this clonotype is large. This chain joins TRBV6-1 and TRBJ2-5; D possibly corresponds to TRBD1 (6 bases). This CDR3 spans 15 amino acids. CDR1 and CDR2 from the germline V gene are MNHNS and SASEGT. V lost 6 bases to trimming and J lost 5 bases, with 19 bases between them. CDR3 in DNA: TGTGCCAGCAGCTCACACGAAAATCAGGGGGAGACCCAGTACTTC. This codes for CASSSHENQGETQYF.

DNA of the CDR3: TGTGCCAGCAGCTTAGTAAGAGAGGGGTGGGAGACCCAGTACTTC. As protein: CASSLVREGWETQYF. This rearrangement joins TRBV7-2 to TRBJ2-5, with D tentatively TRBD1 or TRBD2 (5 bases each). The germline V gene has CDR1 SGHTA and CDR2 FQGNSA. The CDR3 spans 15 residues. Trimming pared 1 base from V and 5 bases from J, leaving 14 bases between.

This chain uses TRBV6-4 with TRBJ2-2, with D unclear. Germline loops: CDR1 MRHNA, CDR2 SNTAGT. Trimming left V 6 bases short and J 5 bases short, with 10 bases between. The CDR3 is 13 amino acids. The CDR3 region is CASSPDLTGELFF. For the CDR3, the DNA is TGTGCCAGCAGCCCGGACCTAACCGGGGAGCTGTTTTTT.

The chain recombines TRBV7-3 with TRBJ2-1, with TRBD1 matching 7 bases. Per the germline V gene, CDR1 is SGHTA and CDR2 is FQGTGA. V gave up 2 bases and J gave up 8 bases; unmatched junction bases: 6. CDR3 size: 14 residues. CDR3 protein: CASSLVRGMDEQFF. The CDR3 nucleotides read TGTGCCAGCAGCTTAGTCAGGGGGATGGATGAGCAGTTCTTC.

The J gene is TRBJ2-7, the V gene TRBV20-1; D gene uncertain. The DNA end is a closer match to TRBJ2-5, so the J assignment may be wrong. The CDR3 extends over 11 amino acids. Germline assignment: CDR1 DFQATT and CDR2 SNEGSKA (reference sequence). This CDR3 is CSAIPQETQYF. CDR3 sequence (DNA): TGCAGTGCTATCCCCCAAGAGACCCAGTACTTC.

This chain uses TRBV7-2 with TRBJ2-7, with 7 bases matching TRBD2. The ends lost 2 bases at V and 5 bases at J; junction bases unmatched: 12. Germline lookup yields CDR1 SGHTA and CDR2 FQGNSA. The CDR3 is 16 amino acids. The CDR3 coding sequence is TGTGCCAGCAGCTTAAAGGCGGGAGCTCGCGGCCACGAGCAGTACTTC. Translated: CASSLKAGARGHEQYF.

V and J are TRBV20-1 and TRBJ2-2, with a weak D call TRBD2 (6 bases). The CDR3 is 13 amino acids. V was cut by 3 bases and J by 2 bases, with 7 bases left in between. The germline gives CDR1 DFQATT, CDR2 SNEGSKA (reference sequence). DNA for the CDR3: TGCAGTGCTAGGGGGGGAAACACCGGGGAGCTGTTTTTT. Translating it yields CSARGGNTGELFF.

The chain recombines TRBV6-1 with TRBJ1-1; D unclear. The CDR3 is 17 amino acids. From germline, CDR1 is MNHNS and CDR2 SASEGT. V lost 6 bases, J lost 9 bases, and 29 bases lay in between. CDR3 in amino acids: CASRLGGSVGPMGKAFF. The CDR3, as DNA: TGTGCCAGCAGACTAGGAGGCTCTGTTGGTCCGATGGGGAAAGCTTTCTTT.

On this clonotype: At one boundary the junction diverges from the germline segment, which might be a read error. This sequence joins TRBV7-2 and TRBJ2-3, with D tentatively TRBD1 (5 bases). The length of the CDR3 is 14 residues. The germline V gene encodes CDR1 SGHTA and CDR2 FQGNSA. The CDR3 DNA is TGTGTCAGCCGAACAGGCATCAGCACAGATACGCAGTATTTT. Translated, it gives CVSRTGISTDTQYF.

The chain recombines TRBV20-1 with TRBJ2-7; TRBD1 matches at 9 bases. CDR3 length: 15 amino acids. With 0 bases clipped from V and 7 bases from J, the junction kept 10 bases outside the gene matches. Germline CDR1 reads DFQATT; CDR2 reads SNEGSKA (reference sequence). CDR3 residues: CSARDPTGQGVEQYF. The DNA of the CDR3 is TGCAGTGCTAGAGATCCCACGGGACAGGGAGTAGAGCAGTACTTC.

The J gene is TRBJ2-7, the V gene TRBV20-1; D not certain. The CDR3 loop spans 15 amino acids. The germline V gene has CDR1 DFQATT and CDR2 SNEGSKA (reference sequence). V dropped 0 bases and J dropped 4 bases, with 16 bases sitting between them. DNA of the CDR3: TGCAGTGCTAGAGATTTAAGTAAAGATCAGTACGAGCAGTACTTC. Translated, it gives CSARDLSKDQYEQYF.

This chain uses TRBV20-1 with TRBJ2-7; 7 nucleotides align to TRBD1. Germline V CDR1 and CDR2: DFQATT, SNEGSKA (reference sequence). The CDR3 covers 12 residues. V trimming: 6 bases; J trimming: 0 bases; junction bases outside the gene matches: 2. CDR3: CSARDSSYEQYF. The CDR3 nucleotides are TGCAGTGCACGGGACAGCTCCTACGAGCAGTACTTC.

This chain's CDR3 is CASSSPRATNYGYTF. The CDR3 bases are TGTGCCAGCAGCTCCCCCAGGGCCACTAACTATGGCTACACCTTC. The chain carries TRBV7-2 and TRBJ1-2, with a tentative D call TRBD1 (5 bases). CDR3 length: 15 amino acids. Between the trimmed V and J ends, which lost 4 bases and 0 bases, there was a span of 12 bases. Germline V lookup: CDR1 SGHTA, CDR2 FQGNSA. The full variable domain, completed using reference TRBV7-2 and TRBJ1-2, is GAGVSQSPSNKVTEKGKDVELRCDPISGHTALYWYRQSLGQGLEFLIYFQGNSAPDKSGLPSDRFSAERTGGSVSTLTIQRTQQEDSAVYLCASSSPRATNYGYTFGSGTRLTVV.

The genes are TRBV19 and TRBJ2-5, with D possibly TRBD1 on 6 matching bases. The CDR3 has 13 amino acids. The V gene's germline CDR1 is LNHDA and CDR2 SQIVND (reference sequence). V lost 6 bases and J lost 7, with 15 bases in between. The CDR3 is CASRGARIGTQYF. Written as DNA, the CDR3 is TGTGCCAGTAGGGGGGCTAGGATCGGGACCCAGTACTTC.

This sequence joins TRBV7-3 and TRBJ1-1; weak D call: TRBD1 (6 bases). CDR1 SGHTA and CDR2 FQGTGA come from the germline V gene. CDR3 length: 13 amino acids. The V end was cut by 3 bases, the J end by 2 bases, with 7 bases between. The CDR3 protein is CASSLDRNTEAFF. The CDR3, as DNA: TGTGCCAGCAGCTTGGACAGAAACACTGAAGCTTTCTTT.

Of note for this clonotype: The junction shows a germline mismatch at one end, possibly a read error. The rearrangement links TRBV29-1 to TRBJ2-7; no firm D call. Germline V CDR1 and CDR2: SQVTM, ANQGSEA. CDR3 length: 11 residues. CDR3 in DNA: TGCAGCGTTGGTCGTAAAGAACACCGTGAATTC. As protein: CSVGRKEHREF.

The chain employs TRBV5-1 and TRBJ2-7; no clear D gene. V was cut by 4 bases and J by 2 bases, with 13 bases left in between. This CDR3 is 14 amino acids long. Germline loops: CDR1 SGHRS, CDR2 YFSETQ. The CDR3 loop reads CASSQRTTPYEQYF. CDR3 coding DNA: TGCGCCAGCAGCCAAAGGACGACTCCCTACGAGCAGTACTTC.

This clonotype was detected a few times. The rearrangement uses TRBV20-1 and TRBJ2-3; 9 nucleotides line up with TRBD2. Germline CDR1 is DFQATT and CDR2 is SNEGSKA (reference sequence). After removal of 0 bases from V and 4 bases from J, the junction contained 5 bases not matched to a gene. The CDR3 extends over 15 amino acids. The CDR3 DNA is TGCAGTGCTAGAGATGGGGGCGGGAGGGCAGATACGCAGTATTTT. Translated, it gives CSARDGGGRADTQYF.

V is TRBV7-2 and J is TRBJ2-6; the D is unclear. V dropped 4 bases and J dropped 0 bases, with 13 bases sitting between them. Germline V lookup: CDR1 SGHTA, CDR2 FQGNSA. The CDR3 runs 17 residues. CDR3 region: CASSSSTRSSGANVLTF. The CDR3, as DNA: TGTGCCAGCAGCTCTAGTACAAGAAGCTCTGGGGCCAACGTCCTGACTTTC.

This rearrangement joins TRBV6-2 or TRBV6-3 to TRBJ1-5; no clear D. The V gene's germline CDR1 is MNHEY and CDR2 SVGEGT. The V gene lost 8 bases and the J gene lost 7 bases, with 15 bases spanning the gap. The CDR3 has 13 amino acids. The CDR3 sequence is CASLDDQDQPQHF. For the CDR3, the DNA is TGTGCCAGCCTCGACGACCAAGACCAGCCCCAGCATTTT.

The chain is built from TRBV6-1 and TRBJ2-2; tentative D call: TRBD1 (5 bases). CDR3 length: 15 residues. V was clipped by 4 bases and J by 2 bases, with 11 bases between them. Germline lookup yields CDR1 MNHNS and CDR2 SASEGT. The CDR3 loop is CASSAFGQNTGELFF. CDR3 in DNA: TGTGCCAGCAGTGCCTTTGGACAAAACACCGGGGAGCTGTTTTTT.

The V call is TRBV20-1, the J call TRBJ1-3; D is undetermined. The CDR3 sequence is 14 residues long. Trimming cost V 5 bases and J 0 bases, with 11 bases left between them. Looked up from germline, CDR1 is DFQATT and CDR2 is SNEGSKA (reference sequence). DNA for the CDR3: TGCAGTGCTGAGCATAGAAGCTCTGGAAACACCATATATTTT. It is translated as CSAEHRSSGNTIYF.

This clonotype was seen a few times. The chain links TRBV15 to TRBJ2-7; D call uncertain. Germline-derived CDR1 and CDR2 are LNHNV and YYDKDF (reference sequence). V lost 8 bases and J 7 bases, leaving 15 bases between the germline ends. The CDR3 runs 12 residues. The CDR3 spells CATGFKGGEQYF. CDR3 nucleotides: TGTGCCACCGGTTTCAAGGGTGGAGAGCAGTACTTC.

This clonotype turned up a few times. The chain employs TRBV7-2 and TRBJ2-4; the D gene is possibly TRBD2 (7 bases). Germline V gene lookup returns CDR1 SGHTA and CDR2 FQGNSA. V was shortened by 2 bases and J by 6 bases, with 11 bases between the two germline ends. The CDR3 has 14 residues. The CDR3 region is CASSLRGGGNIQYF. The CDR3 nucleotides read TGTGCCAGCAGCTTAAGAGGGGGGGGAAACATTCAGTACTTC.

V usage is TRBV20-1 and J usage is TRBJ1-1; possible D gene TRBD1, 5 bases. Trimming removed 6 bases at V and 5 bases at J, with 13 bases between. Germline V gene data show CDR1 as DFQATT and CDR2 as SNEGSKA (reference sequence). CDR3 length equals 12 residues. The CDR3 here is CSAIRGVTEAFF. Written as DNA, the CDR3 is TGCAGTGCAATCCGGGGGGTTACTGAAGCTTTCTTT.

This chain connects TRBV7-8 to TRBJ1-1, with D possibly matching TRBD1 (5 bases). CDR3 length: 16 residues. The germline V gene has CDR1 SGHVS and CDR2 FQNEAQ. The V end was cut by 5 bases, the J end by 6 bases, with 22 bases between. This chain's CDR3 is CASSQNSGQGGAEAFF. CDR3 bases: TGTGCCAGCAGCCAAAATTCCGGGCAGGGAGGGGCTGAAGCTTTCTTT.

This clonotype appeared a single time. The chain joins TRBV20-1 to TRBJ2-7; 10 bases line up with TRBD1. With 5 bases clipped from V and 3 bases from J, the junction kept 7 bases outside the gene matches. This CDR3 comprises 14 residues. Germline V gene data show CDR1 as DFQATT and CDR2 as SNEGSKA (reference sequence). This chain's CDR3 is CSASPGTGVYEQYF. CDR3 coding DNA: TGCAGTGCTTCCCCCGGGACAGGGGTCTACGAGCAGTACTTC.